The clone carrying this TCR beta chain has only one observation. Its antigen is as yet unknown. TCRdb keeps only in-frame clones here, not all; method: immunoSEQ multiplex PCR. The table shows some 650,000 clones, with around 97% occurring only once. The donors were all Caucasian adults (living in Nashville, Tennessee). The data originate from a study of shared clonotypes between healthy human individuals. Findings and caveats of the study: All-four-donor shared clonotypes had higher generation probabilities than non-shared clonotypes did. It was expected that sequencing depth would affect clonotype sharing among donors. Estimated clonotype richness was generally higher in naive than memory subsets.

V lost 7 bases and J lost 8; bases outside the gene matches: 16. Germline V gives CDR1 SGHVS, CDR2 FNYEAQ. CDR3 length: 15 residues. Sequenced material: naive CD4+ T cells sorted from blood. As for subset: CD45RA+ positively selected. The TCR sequence derives from a woman aged 25-40 years in good health. This chain links TRBV7-6 with TRBJ2-7; TRBD2 matches at 8 bases. Written as DNA, the CDR3 is TGTGCCAGCACCGATTTGCCGGCTAGCGGGTCCAAGCAGTACTTC. As protein: CASTDLPASGSKQYF.